The 28 T cell receptor beta chains below come from one sample, sequenced in a study of shared clonotypes between healthy human individuals. TCRdb keeps only in-frame clones here, not all; method: immunoSEQ multiplex PCR. Altogether roughly 660,000 clones are present, around 91% being singletons, with the ten largest covering around a third. The sample was memory CD8+ T cells from PBMCs. Subset denoted: CD45RO+ cells pooled with CCR7-negative TemRA cells. These receptors all stem from a man between 18 and 29 years old in good health. Some clones in this sample may be carry-over from other donors' samples.

The chain joins TRBV5-1 to TRBJ1-1; TRBD1 is a possible D gene (5 bases). The V and J ends lost 0 bases and 8 bases respectively, with 14 bases between them. Germline V gene sequence: CDR1 SGHRS, CDR2 YFSETQ. This CDR3 comprises 14 residues. This chain's CDR3 is CASSLVGGGAEAFF. The CDR3 nucleotides read TGCGCCAGCAGCTTGGTTGGGGGAGGGGCGGAAGCTTTCTTT.

The chain carries TRBV9 and TRBJ2-7, with D tentatively TRBD2 (5 bases). CDR1 is SGDLS and CDR2 is YYNGEE in the germline V gene. V gave up 0 bases and J gave up 5 bases, with 9 bases separating them. This CDR3 has 13 amino acids. The CDR3 loop is CASSVGLGNEQYF. In DNA form, the CDR3 reads TGTGCCAGCAGCGTAGGACTCGGGAACGAGCAGTACTTC.

CDR3 loop: CASSQDMVAQGEQYF. CDR3 in DNA: TGCGCCAGCAGCCAAGACATGGTCGCCCAAGGGGAGCAGTACTTC. The J gene is TRBJ2-7, the V gene TRBV4-1, with D uncertain. Germline CDR1 reads MGHRA; CDR2 reads YSYEKL. Trimming took off 0 bases at V and 7 bases at J, with 16 bases between the two ends. The CDR3 length is 15 residues.

CDR3 sequence reads: CASSQLFPGMTDTQYF. CDR3 nucleotide sequence: TGTGCCAGCAGCCAGCTCTTCCCAGGGATGACAGATACGCAGTATTTT. The V gene is TRBV16, the J gene TRBJ2-3; D perhaps matches TRBD1 (5 bases). Germline V gene data show CDR1 as KGHSY and CDR2 as FQNENV. V was pared by 3 bases and J by 3 bases, with 16 bases between. This CDR3 contains 16 residues.

The CDR3 reads CASSDSSLGTEAFF. The CDR3 coding sequence is TGTGCCAGCAGTGACAGCTCATTGGGGACTGAAGCTTTCTTT. The chain links TRBV27 to TRBJ1-1, with D possibly matching TRBD1 (5 bases). V was trimmed by 5 bases and J by 5 bases, leaving 15 bases between them. The CDR3 extends over 14 amino acids. Germline CDR1 is MNHEY and CDR2 is SMNVEV (reference sequence).

V is TRBV7-9 and J is TRBJ2-1; the match to TRBD2 covers 11 bases. Germline CDR1 is SEHNR and CDR2 is FQNEAQ (reference sequence). J lost 7 bases, V lost 4 bases, and 3 bases had no gene match. This CDR3 comprises 14 residues. The CDR3 nucleotides are TGTGCCAGCAGCTGGGGACTAGCGGATAATGAGCAGTTCTTC. It specifies CASSWGLADNEQFF.

This chain links TRBV6-5 with TRBJ2-1; D may match TRBD1 or TRBD2 (6 bases each). In germline, CDR1 is MNHEY, CDR2 SVGAGI. V dropped 5 bases and J dropped 9 bases, with 17 bases sitting between them. The CDR3 contains 14 residues. This CDR3 is CASSELGGLGEQFF. Here the CDR3 DNA reads TGTGCCAGCAGTGAACTTGGGGGGCTTGGTGAGCAGTTCTTC.

Only one count was recorded for this clone. The chain joins TRBV14 to TRBJ1-2; 7 bases agree with TRBD1. The CDR3 extends over 16 amino acids. Germline V gene lookup returns CDR1 SGHDN and CDR2 FVKESK. V trimming: 4 bases; J trimming: 4 bases; junction bases outside the gene matches: 12. The CDR3 is CASSPYPTGLSYGYTF. The DNA of the CDR3 is TGTGCCAGCAGCCCTTACCCGACAGGGCTGTCCTATGGCTACACCTTC.

The V gene is TRBV6-5, the J gene TRBJ2-3, with 9 bases fitting TRBD1. V was clipped by 5 bases and J by 4 bases; unmatched bases: 7. CDR3 length: 15 amino acids. CDR1 is MNHEY, CDR2 SVGAGI, per germline. The CDR3 spells CASSTGTGFSDTQYF. The CDR3 DNA sequence: TGTGCCAGCAGTACCGGGACAGGGTTTTCAGATACGCAGTATTTT.

The chain carries TRBV25-1 and TRBJ1-1, with D maybe TRBD1 (6 bases). Germline V gene data show CDR1 as MGHDK and CDR2 as SYGVNS. V was trimmed by 1 base and J by 10 bases, leaving 10 bases between them. The CDR3 sequence is 12 residues long. The CDR3 nucleotides read TGTGCCAGCAGTGAATGGGGGCCGGCAGCTTTCTTT. Protein: CASSEWGPAAFF.

The gene calls are TRBV19 and TRBJ1-1; D unclear. CDR3 length equals 14 residues. V was trimmed by 6 bases and J by 0 bases, leaving 11 bases between them. The germline V gene encodes CDR1 LNHDA and CDR2 SQIVND (reference sequence). The CDR3 reads CASRRLSVNTEAFF. The DNA of the CDR3 is TGTGCCAGTAGAAGACTTTCCGTGAACACTGAAGCTTTCTTT.

The rearrangement joins TRBV7-8 to TRBJ2-1, with TRBD2 matching over 10 bases. Germline V CDR1 and CDR2: SGHVS, FQNEAQ. After removal of 5 bases from V and 5 bases from J, the junction contained 3 bases not matched to a gene. The CDR3 totals 14 residues. DNA of the CDR3: TGTGCCAGCAGCCGTGGACTAGCGGACAATGAGCAGTTCTTC. Residues: CASSRGLADNEQFF.

The chain is built from TRBV28 and TRBJ1-2, with a weak D call TRBD1 (6 bases). CDR3 length equals 16 residues. The germline gives CDR1 MDHEN, CDR2 SYDVKM. V lost 6 bases, J lost 0 bases, and 17 bases lay in between. CDR3 sequence reads: CASRRGPGGPNYGYTF. The CDR3 DNA sequence: TGTGCCAGCAGAAGGGGACCCGGGGGCCCTAACTATGGCTACACCTTC.

Only a few counts were recorded for this clone. The rearrangement links TRBV2 to TRBJ2-7; 7 nucleotides match TRBD1. V was clipped by 7 bases and J by 3 bases; unmatched bases: 12. The CDR3 length is 15 residues. Germline lookup yields CDR1 SNHLY and CDR2 FYNNEI. CDR3 region: CASTTGDSILYEQYF. The DNA for the CDR3 is TGTGCCAGCACCACAGGGGACAGCATCCTCTACGAGCAGTACTTC.

This chain connects TRBV4-1 to TRBJ2-1; 8 bases are a match to TRBD2. The V segment lost 3 bases and the J segment 7 bases; nucleotides outside the gene matches: 8. Looked up from germline, CDR1 is MGHRA and CDR2 is YSYEKL. The CDR3 length is 15 residues. CDR3 amino acids: CASSHLPGLGNEQFF. As DNA, the CDR3 is TGCGCCAGCAGCCACCTACCGGGACTAGGGAATGAGCAGTTCTTC.

CDR3 coding DNA: TGTGCCAGCCGAGCGGGCGGGGAATGGCATGAGCAGTTCTTC. Its protein is CASRAGGEWHEQFF. The chain joins TRBV7-9 to TRBJ2-1, with a tentative D call TRBD2 (6 bases). The CDR3 has 14 amino acids. Germline V gene data show CDR1 as SEHNR and CDR2 as FQNEAQ (reference sequence). V gave up 8 bases and J gave up 8 bases, with 19 bases separating them.

The V gene is TRBV5-1, the J gene TRBJ2-7; 7 bases line up with TRBD2. Germline CDR1 and CDR2: SGHRS and YFSETQ. The CDR3 is 16 residues long. V trimming: 4 bases; J trimming: 2 bases; junction bases outside the gene matches: 12. CDR3 in amino acids: CASSPDGLDPPYEQYF. CDR3 in DNA: TGCGCCAGCAGCCCTGATGGACTAGATCCCCCCTACGAGCAGTACTTC. Full variable domain (rest looked up from reference TRBV5-1 and TRBJ2-7): KAGVTQTPRYLIKTRGQQVTLSCSPISGHRSVSWYQQTPGQGLQFLFEYFSETQRNKGNFPGRFSGRQFSNSRSEMNVSTLELGDSALYLCASSPDGLDPPYEQYFGPGTRLTVT.

This chain connects TRBV2 to TRBJ2-2; the D gene is possibly TRBD1 (6 bases). The V end lost 9 bases, the J end lost 2 bases, and 13 bases lay between the germline ends. The germline V gene has CDR1 SNHLY and CDR2 FYNNEI. The CDR3 contains 14 residues. CDR3 amino acids: CARTGMGNTGELFF. Here the CDR3 DNA reads TGTGCCAGAACAGGGATGGGTAACACCGGGGAGCTGTTTTTT.

The J gene is TRBJ1-1, the V gene TRBV27; D is unclear. The CDR3 runs to 15 residues. Germline assignment: CDR1 MNHEY and CDR2 SMNVEV (reference sequence). V lost 5 bases to trimming and J lost 4 bases, with 17 bases between them. The CDR3 is CASSGLRYRGTEAFF. The DNA for the CDR3 is TGTGCCAGCAGTGGTTTAAGATACCGGGGCACTGAAGCTTTCTTT.

The chain uses TRBV2 and TRBJ1-2; 7 positions agree with TRBD1. CDR1 is SNHLY, CDR2 FYNNEI, per germline. CDR3 length equals 14 residues. V gave up 2 bases and J gave up 4 bases; unmatched junction bases: 4. CDR3 coding DNA: TGTGCCAGCAGTGAACCGGGACAGCTCTATGGCTACACCTTC. This gives the protein CASSEPGQLYGYTF. Full variable domain (remainder filled in from reference TRBV2 and TRBJ1-2): EPEVTQTPSHQVTQMGQEVILRCVPISNHLYFYWYRQILGQKVEFLVSFYNNEISEKSEIFDDQFSVERPDGSNFTLKIRSTKLEDSAMYFCASSEPGQLYGYTFGSGTRLTVV.

CDR3 DNA: TGTGCCAGCAGCTTGGAGAGGGGGCCGGCTTATGGCTACACCTTC. It is translated as CASSLERGPAYGYTF. This chain connects TRBV5-4 to TRBJ1-2; 7 positions match TRBD1. Per the germline V gene, CDR1 is SGHNT and CDR2 is YYREEE (reference sequence). The CDR3 is 15 residues long. V lost 0 bases to trimming and J lost 5 bases; unmatched junction nucleotides: 7. The complete variable domain, with remaining parts taken from reference TRBV5-4 and TRBJ1-2, reads ETGVTQSPTHLIKTRGQQVTLRCSSQSGHNTVSWYQQALGQGPQFIFQYYREEENGRGNFPPRFSGLQFPNYSSELNVNALELDDSALYLCASSLERGPAYGYTFGSGTRLTVV.

The chain's CDR3 is CASSAGGASPEQYF. For the CDR3, the DNA is TGTGCCAGCAGCGCAGGGGGCGCGTCTCCCGAGCAGTACTTC. The chain links TRBV9 to TRBJ2-7; 8 bases are shared with TRBD1. The CDR3 loop spans 14 amino acids. Trimming at V came to 3 bases and at J to 6 bases, leaving 8 bases not matched to a gene. Germline CDR1 is SGDLS and CDR2 is YYNGEE.

The DNA of the CDR3 is TGCAGCTCTCTCTCCCCACAGGGGAGCAATCAGCCCCAGCATTTT. This translates into CSSLSPQGSNQPQHF. The J gene is TRBJ1-5, the V gene TRBV29-1, with 7 bases lining up with TRBD1. In germline, CDR1 is SQVTM, CDR2 ANQGSEA. CDR3 size: 15 residues. Unmatched junction bases numbered 11, after V lost 8 bases and J lost 1 base.

In this sample, this clone turned up once. The rearrangement links TRBV7-6 to TRBJ2-5, with 8 bases fitting TRBD1. The CDR3 has 15 residues. The J segment lost 1 base and the V segment lost 4 bases, leaving 5 bases of the junction unmatched. In germline, CDR1 is SGHVS, CDR2 FNYEAQ. The CDR3 DNA reads as TGTGCCAGCAGCTCCAGACAGGGGTTCCAAGAGACCCAGTACTTC. Amino acid sequence: CASSSRQGFQETQYF.

V is TRBV11-1 and J is TRBJ1-1, with D unclear. The V gene lost 5 bases and the J gene lost 1 base, with 11 bases spanning the gap. The CDR3 is 14 residues long. Germline V gene sequence: CDR1 SGHAT, CDR2 FQDESV (reference sequence). CDR3 nucleotides: TGTGCCAGCAGCCTGCGGGCCCCGAACACTGAAGCTTTCTTT. Amino acid sequence: CASSLRAPNTEAFF.

This sequence joins TRBV7-8 and TRBJ1-1; tentative D call: TRBD1 (6 bases). Per the germline V gene, CDR1 is SGHVS and CDR2 is FQNEAQ. This CDR3 is 15 amino acids long. The V and J ends lost 5 bases and 1 base respectively, with 14 bases between them. The chain's CDR3 is CASSGRTDENTEAFF. Here the CDR3 DNA reads TGTGCCAGCAGCGGCCGGACAGACGAGAACACTGAAGCTTTCTTT.

V usage is TRBV11-2 and J usage is TRBJ2-1; 7 bases are a match to TRBD2. The germline gives CDR1 SGHAT, CDR2 FQNNGV. This CDR3 spans 14 amino acids. V shed 0 bases, J shed 7 bases, and the junction held 3 bases outside the gene matches. CDR3 protein: CASSLDHGGNEQFF. The CDR3, as DNA: TGTGCCAGCAGCTTAGATCACGGGGGGAATGAGCAGTTCTTC. Based on the CDR3 plus reference TRBV11-2 and TRBJ2-1, the full variable domain is EAGVAQSPRYKIIEKRQSVAFWCNPISGHATLYWYQQILGQGPKLLIQFQNNGVVDDSQLPKDRFSAERLKGVDSTLKIQPAKLEDSAVYLCASSLDHGGNEQFFGPGTRLTVL.

V is TRBV6-5 and J is TRBJ1-3, with D possibly being TRBD1 (6 bases). CDR1 is MNHEY and CDR2 is SVGAGI in the germline V gene. This CDR3 spans 15 amino acids. Trimming cost V 6 bases and J 0 bases, with 12 bases left between them. This chain's CDR3 is CASRGTLLSGNTIYF. The DNA of the CDR3 is TGTGCCAGCAGGGGGACATTGCTCTCTGGAAACACCATATATTTT.